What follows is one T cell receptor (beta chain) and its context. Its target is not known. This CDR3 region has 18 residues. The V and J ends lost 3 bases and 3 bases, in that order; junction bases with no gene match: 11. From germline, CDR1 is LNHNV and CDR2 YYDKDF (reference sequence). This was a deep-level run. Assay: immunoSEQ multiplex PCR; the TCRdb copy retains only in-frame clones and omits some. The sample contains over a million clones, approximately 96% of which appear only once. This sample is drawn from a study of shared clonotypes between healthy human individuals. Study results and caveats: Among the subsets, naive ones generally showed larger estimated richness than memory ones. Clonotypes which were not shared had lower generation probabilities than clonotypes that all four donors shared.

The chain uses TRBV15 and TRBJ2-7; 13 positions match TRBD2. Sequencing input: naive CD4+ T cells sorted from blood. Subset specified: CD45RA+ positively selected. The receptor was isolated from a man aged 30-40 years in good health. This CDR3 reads CATSRRLAGGFKDYEQYF. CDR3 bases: TGTGCCACCAGCAGGAGACTAGCGGGAGGATTCAAAGACTACGAGCAGTACTTC. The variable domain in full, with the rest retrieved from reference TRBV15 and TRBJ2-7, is DAMVIQNPRYQVTQFGKPVTLSCSQTLNHNVMYWYQQKSSQAPKLLFHYYDKDFNNEADTPDNFQSRRPNTSFCFLDIRSPGLGDTAMYLCATSRRLAGGFKDYEQYFGPGTRLTVT.